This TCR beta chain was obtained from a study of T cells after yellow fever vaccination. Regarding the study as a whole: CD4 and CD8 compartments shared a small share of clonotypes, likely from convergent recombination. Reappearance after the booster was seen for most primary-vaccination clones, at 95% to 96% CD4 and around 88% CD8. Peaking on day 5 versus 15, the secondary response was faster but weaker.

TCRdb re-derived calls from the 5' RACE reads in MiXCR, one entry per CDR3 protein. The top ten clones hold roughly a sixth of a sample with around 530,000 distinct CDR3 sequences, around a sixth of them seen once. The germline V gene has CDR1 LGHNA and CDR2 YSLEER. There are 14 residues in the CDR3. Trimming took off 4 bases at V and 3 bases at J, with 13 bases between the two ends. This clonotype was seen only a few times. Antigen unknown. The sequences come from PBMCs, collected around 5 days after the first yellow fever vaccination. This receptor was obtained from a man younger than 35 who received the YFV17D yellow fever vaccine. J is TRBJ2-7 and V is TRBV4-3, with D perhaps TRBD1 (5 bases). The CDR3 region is CASSPGWRSYEQYF. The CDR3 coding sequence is TGCGCCAGCAGCCCAGGGTGGAGAAGCTACGAGCAGTACTTC.